This T cell receptor beta chain was found in a study of T cell responses to AZD1222 COVID-19 vaccine. General observations from the study: Every sample of the repertoires postdated the peak T cell response. A rise in Spike-specific TCR breadth and depth followed two AZD1222 doses. Clonal diversity was possibly underestimated, and white British individuals and females predominated among donors.

Trimming left V 6 bases short and J 5 bases short, with 11 bases between. Germline V gene sequence: CDR1 SNHLY, CDR2 FYNNEI. This CDR3 spans 13 amino acids. TCRdb keeps only in-frame clones here, not all; method: immunoSEQ multiplex PCR. The table lists 100,000 to 120,000 clones, 65% to 85% of them singletons. As for this clone: Its specificity is unknown.

Sample: peripheral blood, taken on day 0 of AZD1222 vaccination. The receptor was isolated from an adult in good health. V and J are TRBV2 and TRBJ1-5, with D tentatively TRBD1 (5 bases). CDR3 amino acids: CASRSRGDQPQHF. The CDR3 DNA sequence: TGTGCCAGCAGATCGCGGGGGGATCAGCCCCAGCATTTT.